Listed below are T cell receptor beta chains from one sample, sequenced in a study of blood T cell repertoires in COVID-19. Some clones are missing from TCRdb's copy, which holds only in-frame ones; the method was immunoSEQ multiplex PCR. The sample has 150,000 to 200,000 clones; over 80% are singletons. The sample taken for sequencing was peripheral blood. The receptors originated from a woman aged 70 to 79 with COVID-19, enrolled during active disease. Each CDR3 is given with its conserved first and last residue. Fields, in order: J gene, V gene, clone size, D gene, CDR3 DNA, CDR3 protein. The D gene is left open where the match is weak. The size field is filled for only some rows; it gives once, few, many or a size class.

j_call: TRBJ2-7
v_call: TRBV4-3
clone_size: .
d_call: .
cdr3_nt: TGCGCCAGCAGCCAGGATCGGCCCTTAGGAGGCCCCTCCTACGAGCAGTACTTC
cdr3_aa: CASSQDRPLGGPSYEQYF

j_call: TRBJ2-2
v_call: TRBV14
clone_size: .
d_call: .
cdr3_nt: TGTGCCAGCAGCTATTGGACAGTGGACACCGGGGAGCTGTTTTTT
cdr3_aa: CASSYWTVDTGELFF

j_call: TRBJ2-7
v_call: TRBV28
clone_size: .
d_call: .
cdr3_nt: TGTGCCAGCAGTCTCCGCCAGGGTCACTCCTACGAGCAGTACTTC
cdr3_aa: CASSLRQGHSYEQYF

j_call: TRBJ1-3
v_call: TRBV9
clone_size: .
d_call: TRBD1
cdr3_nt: TGTGCCAGCAGCGCAGGGGGTAATGCGGACACCATATATTTT
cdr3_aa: CASSAGGNADTIYF

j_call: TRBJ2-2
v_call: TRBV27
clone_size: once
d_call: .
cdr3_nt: TGTGCCAGCAGTTTAAAGCCGAACACCGGGGAGCTGTTTTTT
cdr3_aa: CASSLKPNTGELFF

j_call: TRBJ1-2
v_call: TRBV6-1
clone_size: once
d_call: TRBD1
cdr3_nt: TGTGCCAGCAGTGAAACGCAGGGGGTTAATGGCTACACCTTC
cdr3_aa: CASSETQGVNGYTF

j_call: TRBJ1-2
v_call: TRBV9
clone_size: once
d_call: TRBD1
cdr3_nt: TGTGCCAGCAGCGTAATGGGACAGGGGGCCTCTGGCTACACCTTC
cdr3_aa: CASSVMGQGASGYTF

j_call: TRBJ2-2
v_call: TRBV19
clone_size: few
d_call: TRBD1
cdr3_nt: TGTGCCAGTACCAGGGGGCTGGCGGGCACCGGGGAGCTGTTTTTT
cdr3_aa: CASTRGLAGTGELFF

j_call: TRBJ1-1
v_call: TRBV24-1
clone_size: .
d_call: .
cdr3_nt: TGTGCCACCAGGGGGGGAGCCTCAAGGCAAAACCTCCCTGAAGCTTTCTTT
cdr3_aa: CATRGGASRQNLPEAFF

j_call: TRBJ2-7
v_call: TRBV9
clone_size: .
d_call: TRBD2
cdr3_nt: TGTGCCAGCAGCGTAGAAGGCGGGAGGGCCGGAGACGAGCAGTACTTC
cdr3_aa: CASSVEGGRAGDEQYF